This T cell receptor (beta chain) is drawn from a study of cytomegalovirus exposure and HLA in healthy donors. Researchers ran the PCR with 60 Vbeta and 13 Jbeta primers. TCRdb's table, derived via immunoSEQ multiplex PCR, lists solely in-frame clones and lacks some. This table has roughly 180,000 clones, 80% to 90% appearing once. This CDR3 is built from 13 residues. Regarding this clone: Its antigen is unidentified.

Whole-study results and caveats: A reported reduction in N-insertions relative to the roughly 700-donor mean was seen in an Asian-associated ancestry cluster in a later analysis.

The specimen was PBMCs. This chain joins TRBV21-1 and TRBJ1-3; TRBD1 is taken as the D call from the table, unchecked against the DNA. TRBV21-1 is listed as a pseudogene. This clonotype originated in a man younger than 35 in good health and CMV-seropositive. The CDR3 DNA follows: TGTGCCAGCAGCAACAGGCATGGAAACACCATATATTTT. This codes for CASSNRHGNTIYF.